This TCR beta chain originates from a study of neurological immune-mediated disorders. The CDR3 extends over 16 amino acids. V lost 4 bases, J lost 1 base, and 8 bases stayed unmatched. The V gene's germline CDR1 is SGHRS and CDR2 YFSETQ. Synthesis of cDNA was carried out by template-switch 5'RACE. The reaction used 10-nucleotide random UMIs. In TCRdb, the 5' RACE reads were re-called with MiXCR into one record per CDR3 protein. The sample includes fewer than 20,000 distinct CDR3 sequences, around 28% seen only once; the top ten take 33%. Study findings and constraints: No expanded-clone CDR3 amino acid sequence recurred across subjects, suggesting private TCR-beta repertoires.

With respect to this clonotype: Its antigen remains unidentified.

This clonotype was obtained from a man between 45 and 60 years old with HTLV-1-associated myelopathy (HAM/TSP). This rearrangement joins TRBV5-1 to TRBJ2-5; 9 bases are shared with TRBD2. Material: PBMCs. CDR3 loop: CASSRTSATIQETQYF. DNA of the CDR3: TGCGCCAGCAGCCGGACTAGCGCGACTATCCAAGAGACCCAGTACTTC.